This is a list of T cell receptor beta chains from one sample in a study of regulatory T cells in long-lasting Graves disease. One entry per CDR3 protein, called by TCRdb with MiXCR from the multiplex PCR reads. The data show approximately 560,000 distinct CDR3 sequences, roughly a sixth seen once. This same sample was also part of a study on T cells in Graves' hyperthyroidism and ophthalmopathy.

Sequences were derived from peripheral blood mononuclear cells (PBMCs), sampled at new diagnosis, from a patient treated with antithyroid drugs. The receptors were gathered from a man aged 18 to 30 with Graves disease. CDR3s include the opening cysteine and the closing phenylalanine or tryptophan. Fields, in order: J gene, V gene, clone size, D gene, CDR3 protein, CDR3 DNA. A D gene is named only where the DNA matches it firmly. Clone size is stated in some rows and not others, as once, few, many or a class when expanded.

>TRBJ1-2|TRBV11-2|many|-
CASSSPGLEHGYTF
TGTGCCAGCAGCTCCCCCGGCCTGGAGCATGGCTACACCTTC
>TRBJ1-6|TRBV2|many|TRBD1
CASRGQGDAGSPLHF
TGTGCCAGCAGGGGACAGGGAGACGCTGGATCACCCCTCCACTTT
>TRBJ2-7|TRBV3-1|many|TRBD2
CASSQDRIAGNYEQYF
TGTGCCAGCAGCCAAGATCGAATAGCGGGTAACTACGAGCAGTACTTC
>TRBJ1-2|TRBV5-1|few|-
CASTSDRNYGYTF
TGTGCCAGCACCTCGGACCGGAACTATGGCTACACCTTC
>TRBJ1-1|TRBV3-1|few|TRBD1
CASSPRTGEGNTEAFF
TGTGCCAGCAGCCCCCGGACAGGGGAGGGGAACACTGAAGCTTTCTTT
>TRBJ2-7|TRBV7-2|-|TRBD1
CASSKPGQAYEQYF
TGTGCCAGCAGCAAACCGGGACAGGCCTACGAGCAGTACTTC
>TRBJ2-1|TRBV15|-|TRBD2
CATKRGGLDEQFF
TGTGCCACCAAGCGGGGCGGGTTGGATGAGCAGTTCTTC
>TRBJ2-5|TRBV9|few|-
CASSVELADQETQYF
TGTGCCAGCAGCGTAGAGCTCGCGGATCAAGAGACCCAGTACTTC
>TRBJ2-5|TRBV20-1|few|TRBD2
CSTLPTSGTTQETQYF
TGCAGTACTCTCCCCACTAGCGGGACAACACAAGAGACCCAGTACTTC
>TRBJ1-6|TRBV20-1|few|-
CSAHIRAVNSPLHF
TGCAGTGCTCATATACGGGCCGTTAATTCACCCCTCCACTTT
>TRBJ2-7|TRBV12-3/TRBV12-4|-|-
CASSTGTARIYEQYF
TGTGCCAGCAGCACAGGGACGGCCAGAATCTACGAGCAGTACTTC
>TRBJ2-3|TRBV27|many|-
CASSLIGDTQYF
TGTGCCAGCAGTTTAATTGGGGATACGCAGTATTTT
>TRBJ1-5|TRBV9|-|-
CASSVGQGNQPQHF
TGTGCCAGCAGCGTCGGCCAGGGCAATCAGCCCCAGCATTTT
>TRBJ2-3|TRBV14|few|-
CASSQATFGDTQYF
TGTGCCAGCAGCCAAGCAACATTCGGAGATACGCAGTATTTT
>TRBJ2-7|TRBV27|many|-
CASSLYRDSYEQYF
TGTGCCAGCAGCCTATACAGGGACTCCTACGAGCAGTACTTC
>TRBJ2-1|TRBV7-3|few|-
CASSSPDGHYNEQFF
TGTGCCAGCAGCTCGCCGGACGGACACTACAATGAGCAGTTCTTC
>TRBJ1-2|TRBV27|few|-
CASSRSGTLGYGYTF
TGTGCCAGCAGTAGATCAGGGACTTTAGGCTATGGCTACACCTTC
>TRBJ1-1|TRBV20-1|-|TRBD1
CSAPRTGTDTEAFF
TGCAGTGCTCCAAGGACAGGGACGGACACTGAAGCTTTCTTT
>TRBJ2-3|TRBV7-2|-|-
CASSLVRGPGTDTQYF
TGTGCCAGCAGCTTAGTCAGAGGGCCGGGCACAGATACGCAGTATTTT
>TRBJ2-1|TRBV12-3/TRBV12-4|few|-
CATRVGESRRNEQFF
TGTGCCACCCGAGTTGGTGAGAGCCGTCGAAATGAGCAGTTCTTC
>TRBJ2-7|TRBV9|few|-
CASSVGVSPYEQYF
TGTGCCAGCAGCGTAGGAGTCAGCCCCTACGAGCAGTACTTC
>TRBJ2-5|TRBV29-1|many|TRBD2
CSVERGRETQYF
TGCAGCGTTGAGCGGGGGAGAGAGACCCAGTACTTC
>TRBJ2-7|TRBV30|many|TRBD1
CAWSTGGYEQYF
TGTGCCTGGAGCACAGGGGGCTACGAGCAGTACTTC
>TRBJ2-7|TRBV30|many|-
CAWSPLYEQYF
TGTGCCTGGAGTCCGCTCTACGAGCAGTACTTC
>TRBJ2-3|TRBV20-1|many|TRBD2
CSARERTSGADTQYF
TGCAGTGCTAGAGAAAGGACTAGCGGGGCAGATACGCAGTATTTT
>TRBJ1-1|TRBV6-2/TRBV6-3|many|TRBD1
CASSYDRGAVSTEAFF
TGTGCCAGCAGTTACGACAGGGGGGCAGTGAGTACTGAAGCTTTCTTT
>TRBJ1-6|TRBV18|once|-
CASSPPGTNWGNSPLHF
TGTGCCAGCTCACCACCGGGGACAAATTGGGGGAATTCACCCCTCCACTTT
>TRBJ2-1|TRBV7-8|many|-
CASSLYEGSGLYNEQFF
TGTGCCAGCAGTTTATACGAGGGGAGCGGCCTTTACAATGAGCAGTTCTTC
>TRBJ2-3|TRBV11-2|-|TRBD2
CASSQAGTSGITDTQYF
TGTGCCAGCAGCCAAGCCGGGACTAGCGGGATTACAGATACGCAGTATTTT
>TRBJ2-1|TRBV11-3|many|-
CASSSRLGSSYNEQFF
TGTGCCAGCAGCTCCAGACTAGGGAGCTCCTACAATGAGCAGTTCTTC
>TRBJ2-3|TRBV5-1|few|-
CASSLVREQRIDTQYF
TGCGCCAGCAGCTTGGTCCGGGAGCAGAGGATAGATACGCAGTATTTT
>TRBJ2-7|TRBV28|few|-
CASRGQEFYEQYF
TGTGCCAGCAGGGGGCAGGAGTTCTACGAGCAGTACTTC
>TRBJ2-5|TRBV20-1|many|TRBD2
CSARGLLAGVETQYF
TGCAGTGCTAGAGGTCTACTAGCGGGTGTAGAGACCCAGTACTTC
>TRBJ1-1|TRBV5-6|-|-
CASSRPTGNTEAFF
TGTGCCAGCAGCCGACCTACAGGGAACACTGAAGCTTTCTTT
>TRBJ1-1|TRBV19|many|TRBD1
CASRRDRNTEAFF
TGTGCCAGTAGGAGGGACAGGAACACTGAAGCTTTCTTT
>TRBJ2-2|TRBV4-2|few|-
CASSQDLDTGELFF
TGTGCCAGCAGCCAAGACCTGGACACCGGGGAGCTGTTTTTT
>TRBJ2-3|TRBV29-1|-|-
CSVGMGSDTQYF
TGCAGCGTTGGGATGGGTTCCGATACGCAGTATTTT
>TRBJ2-1|TRBV20-1|many|TRBD2
CSAGGLAVLNEQFF
TGCAGTGCTGGGGGACTAGCCGTCCTCAATGAGCAGTTCTTC
>TRBJ2-1|TRBV24-1|many|TRBD1
CATTDRTYNEQFF
TGTGCCACCACGGACAGGACCTACAATGAGCAGTTCTTC
>TRBJ2-5|TRBV11-2|many|TRBD2
CASGGGVLETQYF
TGTGCCAGCGGGGGGGGAGTTCTGGAGACCCAGTACTTC